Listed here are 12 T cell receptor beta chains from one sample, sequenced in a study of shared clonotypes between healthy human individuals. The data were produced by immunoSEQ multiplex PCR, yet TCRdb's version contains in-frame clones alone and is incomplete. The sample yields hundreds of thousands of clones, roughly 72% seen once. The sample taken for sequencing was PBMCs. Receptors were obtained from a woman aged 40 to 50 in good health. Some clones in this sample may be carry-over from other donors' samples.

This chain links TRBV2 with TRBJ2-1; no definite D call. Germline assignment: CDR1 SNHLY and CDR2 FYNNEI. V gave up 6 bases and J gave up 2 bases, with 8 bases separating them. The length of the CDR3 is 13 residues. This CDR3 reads CASSLVPYNEQFF. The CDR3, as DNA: TGTGCCAGCAGCCTTGTCCCCTACAATGAGCAGTTCTTC.

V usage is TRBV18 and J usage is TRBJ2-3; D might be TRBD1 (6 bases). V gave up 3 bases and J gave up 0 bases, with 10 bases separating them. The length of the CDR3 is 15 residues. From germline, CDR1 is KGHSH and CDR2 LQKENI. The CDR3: CASSPRQASTDTQYF. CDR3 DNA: TGTGCCAGCTCACCTAGACAGGCTAGCACAGATACGCAGTATTTT.

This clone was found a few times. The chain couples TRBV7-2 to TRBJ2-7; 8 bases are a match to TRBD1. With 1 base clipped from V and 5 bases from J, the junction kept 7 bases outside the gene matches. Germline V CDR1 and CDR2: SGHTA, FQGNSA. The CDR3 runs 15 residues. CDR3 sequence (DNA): TGTGCCAGCAGCTTAGGACAGGGGCCGCGGCACGAGCAGTACTTC. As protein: CASSLGQGPRHEQYF.

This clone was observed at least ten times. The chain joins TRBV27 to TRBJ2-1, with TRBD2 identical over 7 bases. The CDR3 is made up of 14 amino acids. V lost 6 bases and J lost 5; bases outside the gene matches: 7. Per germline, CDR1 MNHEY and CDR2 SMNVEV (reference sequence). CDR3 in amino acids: CASRWDYRNNEQFF. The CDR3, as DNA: TGTGCCAGCAGGTGGGACTACCGTAACAATGAGCAGTTCTTC.

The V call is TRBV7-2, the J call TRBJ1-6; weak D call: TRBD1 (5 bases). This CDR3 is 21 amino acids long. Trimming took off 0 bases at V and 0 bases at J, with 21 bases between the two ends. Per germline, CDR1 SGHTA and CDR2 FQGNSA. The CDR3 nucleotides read TGTGCCAGCAGCTTAGCCCCTCCCCAGGGAGCTATAAGCTCCTATAATTCACCCCTCCACTTT. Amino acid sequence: CASSLAPPQGAISSYNSPLHF.

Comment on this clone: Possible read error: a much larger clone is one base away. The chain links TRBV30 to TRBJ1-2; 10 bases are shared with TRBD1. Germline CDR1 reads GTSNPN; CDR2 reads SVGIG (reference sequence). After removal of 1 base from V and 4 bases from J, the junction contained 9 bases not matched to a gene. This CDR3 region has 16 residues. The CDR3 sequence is CAWSDEGQGWSYGYTF. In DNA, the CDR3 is TGTGCCTGGAGTGACGAGGGACAGGGGTGGTCCTATGGCTACACCTTC.

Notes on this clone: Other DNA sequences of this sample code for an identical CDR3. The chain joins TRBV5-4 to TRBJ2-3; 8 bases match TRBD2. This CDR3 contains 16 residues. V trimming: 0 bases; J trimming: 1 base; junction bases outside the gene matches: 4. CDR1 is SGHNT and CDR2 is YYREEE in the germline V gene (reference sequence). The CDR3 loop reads CASSLAGTRGTDTQYF. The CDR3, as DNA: TGTGCCAGCAGCTTGGCCGGGACTAGGGGCACAGATACGCAGTATTTT.

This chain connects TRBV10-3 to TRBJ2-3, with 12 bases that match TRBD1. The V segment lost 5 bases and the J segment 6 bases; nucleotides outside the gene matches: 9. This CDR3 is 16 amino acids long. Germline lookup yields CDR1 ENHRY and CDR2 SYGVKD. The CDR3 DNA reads TGTGCCATCAGTACCTCGGGACAGGGGGCATCCGATACGCAGTATTTT. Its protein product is CAISTSGQGASDTQYF.

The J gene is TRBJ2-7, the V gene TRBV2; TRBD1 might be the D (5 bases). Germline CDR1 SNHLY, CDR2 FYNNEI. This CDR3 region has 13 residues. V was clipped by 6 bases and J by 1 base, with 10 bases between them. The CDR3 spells CASRRQISYEQYF. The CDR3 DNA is TGTGCCAGCAGGAGACAGATTTCCTACGAGCAGTACTTC.

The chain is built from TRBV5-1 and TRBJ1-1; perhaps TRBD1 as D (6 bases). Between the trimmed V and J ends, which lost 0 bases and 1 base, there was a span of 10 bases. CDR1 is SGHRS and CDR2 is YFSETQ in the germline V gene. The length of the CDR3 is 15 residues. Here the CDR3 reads CASSLAGVENTEAFF. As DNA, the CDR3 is TGCGCCAGCAGCTTGGCAGGGGTAGAGAACACTGAAGCTTTCTTT.

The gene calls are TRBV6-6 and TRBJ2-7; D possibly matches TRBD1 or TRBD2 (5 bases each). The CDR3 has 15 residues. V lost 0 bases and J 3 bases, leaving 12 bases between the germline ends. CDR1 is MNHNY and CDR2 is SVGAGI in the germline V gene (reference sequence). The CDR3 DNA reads TGTGCCAGCAGTTACTCGATAGCGCAGGGCTACGAGCAGTACTTC. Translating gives CASSYSIAQGYEQYF.

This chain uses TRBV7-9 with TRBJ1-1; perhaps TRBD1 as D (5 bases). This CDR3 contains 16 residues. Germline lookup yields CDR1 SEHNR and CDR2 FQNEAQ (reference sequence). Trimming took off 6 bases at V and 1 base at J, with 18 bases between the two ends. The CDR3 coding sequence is TGTGCCAGCAGGGACGCGCGAGGGGCATCGAACACTGAAGCTTTCTTT. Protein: CASRDARGASNTEAFF.